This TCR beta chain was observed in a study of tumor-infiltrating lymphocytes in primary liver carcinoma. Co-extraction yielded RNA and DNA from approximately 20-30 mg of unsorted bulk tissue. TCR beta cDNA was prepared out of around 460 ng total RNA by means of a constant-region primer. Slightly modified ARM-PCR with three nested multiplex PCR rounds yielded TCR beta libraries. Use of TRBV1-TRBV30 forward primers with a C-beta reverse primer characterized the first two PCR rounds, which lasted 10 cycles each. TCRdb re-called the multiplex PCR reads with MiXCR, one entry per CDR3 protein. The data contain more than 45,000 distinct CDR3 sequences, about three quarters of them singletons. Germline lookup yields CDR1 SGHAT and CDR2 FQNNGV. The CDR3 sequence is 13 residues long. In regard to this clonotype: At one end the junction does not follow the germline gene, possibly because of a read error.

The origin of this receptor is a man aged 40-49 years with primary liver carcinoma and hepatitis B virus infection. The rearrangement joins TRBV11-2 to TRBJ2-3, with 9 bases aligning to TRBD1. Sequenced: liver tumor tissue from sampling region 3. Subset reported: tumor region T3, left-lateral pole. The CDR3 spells CTSGTGHVDTQYF. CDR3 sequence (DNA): TGTACCAGCGGGACAGGGCACGTGGATACGCAGTATTTT.